Listed below are T cell receptor beta chains from one sample, sequenced in a study of shared clonotypes between healthy human individuals. Some clones are missing from TCRdb's copy, which holds only in-frame ones; the method was immunoSEQ multiplex PCR. The sample holds some 1,100,000 clones; 78% are singletons and the top ten take 0.5% to 0.6%. The specimen was memory CD4+ T cells from PBMCs. Source of these receptors: a man younger than 35 in good health. Some clones in this sample may be carry-over from other donors' samples. The CDR3 runs from the conserved cysteine through the conserved F or W. Fields, in order: D gene, J gene, CDR3 length, V gene, clone size, CDR3 DNA, CDR3 protein. The D gene is left open where the match is weak. The size field is filled for only some rows; it gives once, few, many or a size class.

>NA|TRBJ1-4|12|TRBV7-9|NA
TGTGCCAGCAGCAGAACTAATGAAAAACTGTTTTTT
CASSRTNEKLFF
>NA|TRBJ1-4|16|TRBV9|NA
TGTGCCAGCAGCGTAGGAGTCAGGGGTGTAGACGAAAAACTGTTTTTT
CASSVGVRGVDEKLFF
>TRBD1|TRBJ2-5|16|TRBV19|NA
TGTGCCAGTAGTGCCCGTCCCGGGACAGGGTCCGAGACCCAGTACTTC
CASSARPGTGSETQYF
>NA|TRBJ1-1|15|TRBV28|NA
TGTGCCAGCAGTCCCCAAGGCAACTCGAACACTGAAGCTTTCTTT
CASSPQGNSNTEAFF
>NA|TRBJ2-1|17|TRBV27|NA
TGTGCCAGCACCCACTGGTGGGGGACGACCCAAAACAATGAGCAGTTCTTC
CASTHWWGTTQNNEQFF
>NA|TRBJ1-2|15|TRBV9|NA
TGTGCCAGCAGCGGATCCGGGACGGCGAATCACGGCTACACCTTC
CASSGSGTANHGYTF
>NA|TRBJ1-2|9|TRBV20-1|NA
TGCAGTGCTCTTGATGGCTACACCTTC
CSALDGYTF
>NA|TRBJ2-5|12|TRBV18|NA
TGTGCCAGCTCACCCAACCAAGAGACCCAGTACTTC
CASSPNQETQYF
>TRBD1|TRBJ1-5|16|TRBV2|many
TGTGCCAGCAGTGCCCCAGGGACAGTGGGAAATCAGCCCCAGCATTTT
CASSAPGTVGNQPQHF
>TRBD1|TRBJ1-1|14|TRBV5-1|few
TGCGCCAGCAGCTTCGACAGGGTCAACACTGAAGCTTTCTTT
CASSFDRVNTEAFF
>NA|TRBJ2-2|15|TRBV9|NA
TGTGCCAGCAGCGTAGAACTAGCCGGGACCGGGGAGCTGTTTTTT
CASSVELAGTGELFF
>NA|TRBJ2-7|13|TRBV19|NA
TGTGCCAGTAAGAGTAGGGGACAATACGAGCAGTACTTC
CASKSRGQYEQYF
>NA|TRBJ2-5|12|TRBV18|few
TGTGCCAGCTCACCAAGGGTGGAGACCCAGTACTTC
CASSPRVETQYF
>NA|TRBJ2-3|12|TRBV28|NA
TGTGCCAGCAGTTTATCGGTTGATACGCAGTATTTT
CASSLSVDTQYF
>TRBD2|TRBJ2-1|14|TRBV28|NA
TGTGCCAGCAGTTCCCGGACTAGCGGAACCAAGCAGTTCTTC
CASSSRTSGTKQFF
>TRBD1|TRBJ2-7|15|TRBV5-1|NA
TGCGCCAGCACCAGCGGGAGACAGGGGGCGTCCGAGCAGTACTTC
CASTSGRQGASEQYF
>NA|TRBJ2-7|15|TRBV19|NA
TGTGCCAGTAGTCTAAATAGGGCCACCTCCTACGAGCAGTACTTC
CASSLNRATSYEQYF
>NA|TRBJ2-1|16|TRBV19|NA
TGTGCCAGTAGTCCTCAGGGGCTAGGATTATACAATGAGCAGTTCTTC
CASSPQGLGLYNEQFF
>NA|TRBJ2-3|16|TRBV7-2|NA
TGTGCCAGCAGCCCACGGGGGACCGGGAACCTAGATACGCAGTATTTT
CASSPRGTGNLDTQYF